This T cell receptor beta chain was observed in a study of blood T cell repertoires in COVID-19. Study context: PBMCs, B-cell-depleted T cells, or T cells provided the cDNA or gDNA that made up the material.

The method was immunoSEQ multiplex PCR; TCRdb's version includes in-frame clones alone and lacks a portion of them. The table lists about 410,000 clones, approximately 90% of them singletons. There are 18 residues in the CDR3. V lost 2 bases and J lost 3, with 18 bases in between. The germline gives CDR1 SGHRS, CDR2 YFSETQ. The source is a woman between 35 and 50 years old with COVID-19, enrolled during active disease. Sequenced sample: peripheral blood. The rearrangement uses TRBV5-1 and TRBJ2-6; D might be TRBD2 (6 bases). CDR3 DNA: TGCGCCAGCAGCTTCAGGGTATTGATGGAGGGTGGGGCCAACGTCCTGACTTTC. Residues: CASSFRVLMEGGANVLTF.